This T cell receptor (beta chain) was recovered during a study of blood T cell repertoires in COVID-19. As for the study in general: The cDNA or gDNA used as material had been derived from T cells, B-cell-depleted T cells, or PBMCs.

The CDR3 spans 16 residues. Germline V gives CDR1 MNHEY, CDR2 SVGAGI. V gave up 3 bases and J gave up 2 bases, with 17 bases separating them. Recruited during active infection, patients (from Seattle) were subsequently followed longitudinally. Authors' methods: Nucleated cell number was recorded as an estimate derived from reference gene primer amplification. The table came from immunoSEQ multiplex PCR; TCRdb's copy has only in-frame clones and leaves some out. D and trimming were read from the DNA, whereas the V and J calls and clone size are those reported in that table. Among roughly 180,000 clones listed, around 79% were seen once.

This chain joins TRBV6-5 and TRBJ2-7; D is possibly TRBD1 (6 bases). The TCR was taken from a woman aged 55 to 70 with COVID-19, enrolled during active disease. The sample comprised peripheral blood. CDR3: CASSYRTGTKTYEQYF. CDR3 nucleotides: TGTGCCAGCAGTTATAGAACCGGGACAAAGACCTACGAGCAGTACTTC.